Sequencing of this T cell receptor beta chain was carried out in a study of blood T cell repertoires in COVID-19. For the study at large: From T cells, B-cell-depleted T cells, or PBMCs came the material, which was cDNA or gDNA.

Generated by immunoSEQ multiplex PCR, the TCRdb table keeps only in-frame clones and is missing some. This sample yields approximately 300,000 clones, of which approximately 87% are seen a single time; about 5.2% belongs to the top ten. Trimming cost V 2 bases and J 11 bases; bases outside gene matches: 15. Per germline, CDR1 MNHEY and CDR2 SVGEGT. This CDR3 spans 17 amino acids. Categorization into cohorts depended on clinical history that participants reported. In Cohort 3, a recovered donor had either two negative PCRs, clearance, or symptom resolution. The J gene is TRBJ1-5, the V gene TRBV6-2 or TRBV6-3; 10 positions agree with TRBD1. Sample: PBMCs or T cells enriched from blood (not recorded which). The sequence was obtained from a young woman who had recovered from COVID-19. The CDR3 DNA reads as TGTGCCAGCAGTTACAGATCCGGGACAGGGGTTTTATTGGCCCAGCATTTT. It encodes CASSYRSGTGVLLAQHF.